The present T cell receptor beta chain was sequenced within a study of T cell responses to AZD1222 COVID-19 vaccine. Study as a whole: Second-dose intervals of approximately 4 or approximately 12 weeks were pooled.

Germline V CDR1 and CDR2: MDHEN, SYDVKM. The V gene lost 7 bases and the J gene lost 0 bases, with 9 bases spanning the gap. This CDR3 is 14 amino acids long. Study-wide findings and caveats: Once two AZD1222 doses were given, Spike-specific TCR breadth and depth went up. Possibly, clonal diversity was underestimated; donors were largely white British and included more females. Repertoires were obtained only post-peak T cell response.

Concerning this clone itself: Its antigen remains unidentified.

Sequencing was performed with immunoSEQ multiplex PCR; in TCRdb, only in-frame clones are kept and a portion is missing. The table has 100,000 or so clones, about 86% seen once; the top ten hold 1.4%. The sequence was collected from an adult in good health. The specimen comprised peripheral blood, sampled on day 0 of AZD1222 vaccination. The chain combines TRBV28 with TRBJ1-4; D may be TRBD1 (6 bases). Here the CDR3 DNA reads TGTGCCAGCACAGAGGGGGCAACTAATGAAAAACTGTTTTTT. Its translation is CASTEGATNEKLFF.